The entry that follows covers one TCR beta chain sequence. This record belongs to a study of blood T cell repertoires in COVID-19. Assignment of participants to cohorts was predicated upon participant-reported clinical history. CDR1 is LNHNV, CDR2 YYDKDF, per germline (reference sequence). The CDR3 is 13 residues long. The V end was cut by 5 bases, the J end by 3 bases, with 10 bases between. How the authors handled the data: Cell counts per sample came from amplifying reference gene primers. This table comes from immunoSEQ multiplex PCR, and its TCRdb copy is limited to in-frame clones, with some not included. V, J and clone size are those of that table, while D and trimming were read from the DNA. The sample has hundreds of thousands of clones; roughly 84% are singletons.

The gene calls are TRBV15 and TRBJ2-5; a possible D gene is TRBD1 (6 bases). The material sequenced was PBMCs or T cells enriched from blood (not recorded which). The clonotype was recovered from a woman between 40 and 50 years old who had recovered from COVID-19. Here the CDR3 reads CATSWGREETQYF. The CDR3 nucleotides are TGTGCCACCAGCTGGGGGCGGGAAGAGACCCAGTACTTC.